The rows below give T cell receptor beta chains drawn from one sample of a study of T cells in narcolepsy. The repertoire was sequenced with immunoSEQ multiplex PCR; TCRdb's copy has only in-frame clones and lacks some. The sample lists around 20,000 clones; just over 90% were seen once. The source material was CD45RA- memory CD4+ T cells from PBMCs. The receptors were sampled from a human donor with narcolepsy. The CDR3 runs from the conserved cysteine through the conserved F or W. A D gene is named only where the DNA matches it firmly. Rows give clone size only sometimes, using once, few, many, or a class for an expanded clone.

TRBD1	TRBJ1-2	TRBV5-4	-	TGTGCCAGCAGCTCAAGACAGGGGTACTATGGCTACACCTTC	CASSSRQGYYGYTF
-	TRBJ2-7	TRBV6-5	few	TGTGCCAGCAGTTACTCGATCCTGGAGTTCTACGAGCAGTACTTC	CASSYSILEFYEQYF
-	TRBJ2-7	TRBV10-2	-	TGCGCCAGCAGTGAGCCCAGACTTTCCTCCTACGAGCAGTACTTC	CASSEPRLSSYEQYF
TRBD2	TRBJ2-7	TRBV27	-	TGTGCCAGCAGTACATGGACTAGCGGGAGGTTCGGGTGGCAGTACTTC	CASSTWTSGRFGWQYF
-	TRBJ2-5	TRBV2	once	TGTGCCAGCAGACTAGATCCATCCGGGACCCAGTACTTC	CASRLDPSGTQYF
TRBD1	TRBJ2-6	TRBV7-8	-	TGTGCCAGCAGCCCCTGGACAGGACCTCTCGGGGCCAACGTCCTGACTTTC	CASSPWTGPLGANVLTF
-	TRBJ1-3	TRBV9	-	TGTGCCAGCAGCGTCGGCCCCGGGGGGGGCCAGGGAAACACCATATATTTT	CASSVGPGGGQGNTIYF
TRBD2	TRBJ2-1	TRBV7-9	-	TGTGCCAGCAGCTTAAAGCGGGGGCCTTTGAATGAGCAGTTCTTC	CASSLKRGPLNEQFF
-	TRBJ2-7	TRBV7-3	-	TGTGCCAGCAGCTCCCCTCGAGGGGGGGCCTACGAGCAGTACTTC	CASSSPRGGAYEQYF
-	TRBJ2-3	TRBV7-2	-	TGTGCCAGCAGCTTAGCAGCTACAGATACGCAGTATTTT	CASSLAATDTQYF
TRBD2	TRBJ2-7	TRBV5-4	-	TGTGCCAGCAGCTTGGTCGGTGGTAGCGGGAGGGACGAGCAGTACTTC	CASSLVGGSGRDEQYF
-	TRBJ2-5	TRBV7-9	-	TGTGCCAGCAGCTTAGCGGGAGAGACCCAGTACTTC	CASSLAGETQYF
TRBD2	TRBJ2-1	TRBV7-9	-	TGTGCCAGCAGCTTAGGGGCTAGCGGGTATGAGCAGTTCTTC	CASSLGASGYEQFF
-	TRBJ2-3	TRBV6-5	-	TGTGCCAGCCTAAAACTGGGGTCTGATACGCAGTATTTT	CASLKLGSDTQYF
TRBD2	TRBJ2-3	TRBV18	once	TGTGCCAGCTCAACGAGGACTAGCGCAGATACGCAGTATTTT	CASSTRTSADTQYF
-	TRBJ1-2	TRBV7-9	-	TGTGCCAGCAGCTCCTGGGGCGCCCAGGCTGGCTACACCTTC	CASSSWGAQAGYTF
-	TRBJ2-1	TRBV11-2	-	TGTGCCAGCAGCTTAGAGGCCATACCCTACAATGAGCAGTTCTTC	CASSLEAIPYNEQFF